The rows below give T cell receptor beta chains drawn from one sample of a study of cytomegalovirus exposure and HLA in healthy donors. Some clones are missing from TCRdb's copy, which holds only in-frame ones; the method was immunoSEQ multiplex PCR. The sample lists 85,000 to 100,000 clones; roughly 80% were seen once. The sample taken for sequencing was PBMCs. These receptors came from a man aged 50 or older in good health and CMV-seropositive. Both conserved end residues are part of each CDR3. A D gene is named only where the DNA matches it firmly. Size tells how often a clone was seen (once, few, many) or the class of an expanded clone, and some rows leave it out.

-,TRBV7-7,TRBJ2-2,-,CASSSQVGGELFF,TGTGCCAGCAGCTCCCAGGTTGGCGGGGAGCTGTTTTTT
once,TRBV19,TRBJ1-1,TRBD1,CASSLAWTGNHTEAFF,TGTGCCAGTAGCCTTGCTTGGACAGGGAATCACACTGAAGCTTTCTTT
-,TRBV7-2,TRBJ2-1,TRBD2,CASSLVGTSGGIYNEQFF,TGTGCCAGCAGCTTAGTGGGGACTAGCGGGGGGATATACAATGAGCAGTTCTTC
-,TRBV6-5,TRBJ2-3,-,CASTSRGQSTDTQYF,TGTGCCAGCACCAGTCGGGGACAAAGCACAGATACGCAGTATTTT
few,TRBV4-2,TRBJ2-1,TRBD2,CASSQVAGGDNEQFF,TGTGCCAGCAGCCAAGTTGCGGGGGGGGACAATGAGCAGTTCTTC
-,TRBV2,TRBJ2-3,TRBD1,CASSAGGATGTQYF,TGTGCCAGCAGTGCAGGGGGCGCGACAGGTACGCAGTATTTT
-,TRBV6-5,TRBJ1-6,TRBD1,CATIDRGLGSPLHF,TGTGCCACTATTGACAGGGGGCTTGGTTCACCCCTCCACTTT
-,TRBV28,TRBJ2-3,TRBD1,CASREQGTRTDTQYF,TGTGCCAGCAGGGAACAGGGGACGCGCACAGATACGCAGTATTTT
-,TRBV2,TRBJ1-1,TRBD1,CASNRGQGEAFF,TGTGCCAGCAATAGGGGACAGGGTGAAGCTTTCTTT
-,TRBV7-2,TRBJ2-1,TRBD1,CASSLWGTGGFNEQFF,TGTGCCAGCAGCTTATGGGGGACAGGGGGCTTTAATGAGCAGTTCTTC
-,TRBV21-1,TRBJ2-7,-,CASWERTYEQYF,TGTGCCAGCTGGGAGCGAACCTACGAGCAGTACTTC
-,TRBV5-6,TRBJ2-5,TRBD2,CASSPRGVVPETQYF,TGTGCCAGCAGCCCCCGGGGGGTAGTTCCAGAGACCCAGTACTTC
-,TRBV11-2,TRBJ1-1,-,CASSWGGTEAFF,TGTGCCAGCAGCTGGGGAGGCACTGAAGCTTTCTTT
-,TRBV19,TRBJ2-7,-,CASSPAMPVTYEQYF,TGTGCCAGTAGCCCTGCGATGCCTGTAACCTACGAGCAGTACTTC
-,TRBV30,TRBJ2-1,TRBD2,CAWSTGGPYNEQFF,TGTGCCTGGAGTACGGGGGGGCCGTACAATGAGCAGTTCTTC
-,TRBV7-9,TRBJ2-7,-,CSSSLDRVTVVPEQYF,TGTTCCAGCAGCTTAGATCGGGTCACCGTCGTCCCCGAGCAGTACTTC
many,TRBV5-1,TRBJ2-3,-,CASSLAQGLDTQYF,TGCGCCAGCAGCTTGGCCCAGGGTTTAGATACGCAGTATTTT
-,TRBV18,TRBJ2-5,TRBD2,CASSPRRASGETQYF,TGTGCCAGCTCACCACGTCGGGCTAGCGGTGAGACCCAGTACTTC
-,TRBV30,TRBJ1-2,-,CAWKYAAGYGYPF,TGTGCCTGGAAGTACGCGGCTGGGTATGGCTACCCCTTC
-,TRBV28,TRBJ1-2,TRBD1,CASRLDRGHDGYTF,TGTGCCAGCAGACTCGACAGGGGGCATGATGGCTACACCTTC
-,TRBV19,TRBJ1-1,-,CASSMQGWMGTEAFF,TGTGCCAGTAGTATGCAGGGGTGGATGGGGACTGAAGCTTTCTTT
-,TRBV6-5,TRBJ2-5,-,CASSYSDGEQETQYF,TGTGCCAGCAGTTACTCGGATGGGGAGCAAGAGACCCAGTACTTC
-,TRBV6-5,TRBJ1-5,-,CASWASNQPQHF,TGTGCCAGCTGGGCGAGCAATCAGCCCCAGCATTTT
few,TRBV6-5,TRBJ1-5,TRBD1,CASSYSWTGTGQPQHF,TGTGCCAGCAGTTACTCCTGGACAGGGACAGGCCAGCCCCAGCATTTT
-,TRBV19,TRBJ2-5,-,CASSDSEETQYF,TGTGCCAGTAGCGACAGTGAAGAGACCCAGTACTTC
-,TRBV7-3,TRBJ1-2,TRBD1,CASSAHGTGVNYGYTF,TGTGCCAGCAGCGCGCACGGGACAGGGGTAAACTATGGCTACACCTTC
-,TRBV29-1,TRBJ2-3,TRBD2,CSVEWTSGTDTQYF,TGCAGCGTTGAATGGACTAGCGGCACAGATACGCAGTATTTT
-,TRBV7-2,TRBJ2-5,-,CASSTSVSPGTQYF,TGTGCCAGCAGCACCTCCGTCAGCCCAGGGACTCAGTACTTC
-,TRBV18,TRBJ2-5,TRBD2,CATRTAGGQEETQYF,TGTGCCACCCGAACGGCGGGGGGTCAGGAAGAGACCCAGTACTTC
few,TRBV19,TRBJ1-2,TRBD1,CASSTSGTGAPYGYTF,TGTGCCAGTAGTACTTCCGGGACAGGGGCCCCTTATGGCTACACCTTC
-,TRBV18,TRBJ1-1,TRBD1,CASSPNRDRGNTEAFF,TGTGCCAGCTCACCGAACCGGGACAGGGGGAACACTGAAGCTTTCTTT
-,TRBV5-5,TRBJ1-4,-,CASSLNRLATNEKLFF,TGTGCCAGCAGCTTAAACAGGCTGGCAACTAATGAAAAACTGTTTTTT
-,TRBV30,TRBJ2-7,TRBD2,CAWSVIAGGEQYF,TGTGCCTGGAGTGTTATAGCGGGGGGCGAGCAGTACTTC
-,TRBV18,TRBJ1-1,TRBD1,CASSPPGTGGPETAFF,TGTGCCAGCTCACCACCGGGGACAGGGGGGCCGGAGACAGCTTTCTTT
-,TRBV5-8,TRBJ1-1,-,CASGMRQYTEAFF,TGTGCCAGCGGCATGCGACAGTATACTGAAGCTTTCTTT
-,TRBV30,TRBJ1-6,-,CAWSGDIGPSYNSPLHF,TGTGCCTGGAGTGGGGACATAGGTCCGTCCTATAATTCACCCCTCCACTTT
once,TRBV28,TRBJ2-7,-,CASSFGQPYEQYF,TGTGCCAGCAGTTTTGGGCAGCCCTACGAGCAGTACTTC
-,TRBV7-9,TRBJ1-5,-,CASSNLGQPQHF,TGTGCCAGCAGCAACCTCGGTCAGCCCCAGCATTTT
-,TRBV4-1,TRBJ2-7,TRBD1,CASSQAGQGAYEQYF,TGCGCCAGCAGCCAAGCGGGACAGGGGGCCTACGAGCAGTACTTC
few,TRBV30,TRBJ1-1,-,CAGKQMGSREAFF,TGTGCCGGGAAGCAAATGGGGAGTCGGGAAGCTTTCTTT
-,TRBV30,TRBJ1-1,TRBD1,CAWRPTGTAAFF,TGTGCCTGGAGACCTACCGGGACAGCAGCTTTCTTT
-,TRBV7-8,TRBJ1-1,-,CASSFGPGTEAFF,TGTGCCAGCAGCTTCGGCCCGGGGACTGAAGCTTTCTTT
once,TRBV19,TRBJ1-2,-,CASTGDGRGYTF,TGTGCCAGTACCGGGGATGGTAGAGGCTACACCTTC
-,TRBV7-3,TRBJ2-2,TRBD2,CASSLGAAGGPLGTGELFF,TGTGCCAGCAGCTTAGGGGCAGCGGGGGGGCCTCTGGGTACCGGGGAGCTGTTTTTT
-,TRBV19,TRBJ2-3,-,CASSILPRTEVTDTQYF,TGTGCCAGTAGTATCTTGCCCAGAACCGAGGTCACAGATACGCAGTATTTT
-,TRBV12-5,TRBJ1-3,-,CASALGAEGNTIYF,TGTGCTAGTGCGTTGGGGGCTGAAGGAAACACCATATATTTT
-,TRBV30,TRBJ1-6,-,CAWSIGSSYNSPLHF,TGTGCCTGGAGTATCGGGAGCTCCTATAATTCACCCCTCCACTTT
-,TRBV5-1,TRBJ2-2,-,CASSVATPDTGELFF,TGCGCCAGCAGCGTCGCCACCCCGGACACCGGGGAGCTGTTTTTT
-,TRBV4-2,TRBJ2-1,-,CASSQDGDISSQQFF,TGTGCCAGCAGCCAAGATGGGGACATTAGCTCACAGCAGTTCTTC
-,TRBV27,TRBJ2-3,TRBD2,CASKLAGGQDTQYF,TGTGCCAGCAAACTAGCGGGGGGCCAAGATACGCAGTATTTT
-,TRBV5-1,TRBJ1-2,-,CASSLDVDSYGYTF,TGCGCCAGCAGCTTGGACGTGGACAGTTATGGCTACACCTTC
-,TRBV7-3,TRBJ2-1,TRBD1,CASSLGRKDRETYNEQFF,TGTGCCAGCAGCTTAGGCCGTAAAGACAGGGAGACATACAATGAGCAGTTCTTC
-,TRBV6-5,TRBJ1-6,-,CASRPPGQRNSPLHF,TGTGCCAGCAGACCGCCGGGACAACGAAATTCACCCCTCCACTTT
-,TRBV11-3,TRBJ2-4,-,CASSPGPGNIQYF,TGTGCCAGCAGCCCAGGTCCAGGGAACATTCAGTACTTC